The present entry profiles one T cell receptor (beta chain) with its context. Its antigen remains unidentified. It has no much larger one-base neighbor in the sample; base qualities were not kept. A distance of 10 bases separates the germline ends of V and J, which lose 10 bases and 1 base respectively. The CDR3 runs 12 residues from the cysteine to the phenylalanine. The entry retains the CDR3 DNA only, 36 bases that are in frame from base 1. CDR1 and CDR2, looked up from the germline V gene, are MDHEN and SYDVKM. Libraries were made using the immunoSEQ multiplex PCR assay. High-throughput TCR-beta CDR3 sequencing of genomic DNA from most patients was performed by Adaptive Biotechnologies. In the source study's methods: TCR sequencing data were retrieved from Adaptive's ImmunoSEQ software for 15 to 20 patients, whereas a few other patients were processed with MiXCR and VDJtools. CDR3 nucleotide sequences shared between donor and recipient were removed because the origin of such sequences could not be assigned. To count as alloreactive, a clone needed at least 2-fold expansion over unstimulated cells and a minimum CFSE-low frequency of 0.002% (template counts) or 0.001% (read counts). Clones detected in sequenced pre-transplant spleen, lymph node, or MLR CFSE-low populations of the donor or recipient were defined as mappable. Cumulative frequency of alloreactive clones was calculated as a percentage of all sequences weighted by copy number. The table comes from immuneACCESS by way of TCRdb, which keeps in-frame sequences with V and J called. Part of the clones is missing from these tables; in studies checked, under half for an unresolved V gene and the rest for unknown reasons. That table supplies the V and J calls and clone size; D and trimming were determined from the DNA. This sample lists more than 50,000 clones; around nine tenths were detected once. Roughly 2.8% of the sample rests with the top ten.

The source of the sample is a study of graft-versus-host responses after intestinal transplantation (dated by TCRdb to about 2021). About the full investigation: Multivisceral, liver-intestinal, or isolated intestinal transplants were received by the recipients. Anti-thymocyte globulin induction was given to all recipients, followed by maintenance tacrolimus and steroids for 2 to 3 years. Bulk TCR-beta CDR3 sequencing was used to track graft-versus-host and host-versus-graft alloreactive T cell clones in the graft, circulation and bone marrow after intestinal transplantation. Alloreactive clones were identified by sequencing pre-transplant mixed lymphocyte reaction products and comparing them with unstimulated pre-transplant donor and recipient T cells. A cohort of 24 intestinal transplant recipients, including one retransplant, was enrolled, and a few patients lacking pretransplant specimens were excluded. A peak of at least 4% donor T cells among recipient peripheral blood mononuclear cells was the definition used for donor T cell macrochimerism. Rather than being sequenced by the commercial service, samples from a few later patients were sequenced in-house on an Illumina MiSeq and processed with MiXCR.

Blood samples were collected up to 4 times in the first month after transplant and then at least monthly when available. What the authors observed across the whole study: GvH clones were found in recipient bone marrow, and some of the GvH clones appeared earlier in ileal mucosa or blood, which is consistent with an intestinal mucosal origin. High GvH to HvG T cell clonal ratios were observed in the allografts of patients with donor T cell macrochimerism. The relatively low number and heterogeneity of intestinal transplant patients limited the conclusions. Early after transplant, peak levels of circulating GvH clones were associated with declines in HvG clones.

The rearrangement combines TRBV28 with TRBJ1-1; a weak D assignment points to TRBD1 (5 bases agree). The sequencing here drew on PBMCs, taken around 120 days after intestinal transplantation. This TCR derives from a human patient who received an intestinal transplant, so some T cells may come from the graft donor. The CDR3 sequence is CAITTANTEAFF. In nucleotide form, the sequence is TGTGCCATTACGACAGCGAACACTGAAGCTTTCTTT.